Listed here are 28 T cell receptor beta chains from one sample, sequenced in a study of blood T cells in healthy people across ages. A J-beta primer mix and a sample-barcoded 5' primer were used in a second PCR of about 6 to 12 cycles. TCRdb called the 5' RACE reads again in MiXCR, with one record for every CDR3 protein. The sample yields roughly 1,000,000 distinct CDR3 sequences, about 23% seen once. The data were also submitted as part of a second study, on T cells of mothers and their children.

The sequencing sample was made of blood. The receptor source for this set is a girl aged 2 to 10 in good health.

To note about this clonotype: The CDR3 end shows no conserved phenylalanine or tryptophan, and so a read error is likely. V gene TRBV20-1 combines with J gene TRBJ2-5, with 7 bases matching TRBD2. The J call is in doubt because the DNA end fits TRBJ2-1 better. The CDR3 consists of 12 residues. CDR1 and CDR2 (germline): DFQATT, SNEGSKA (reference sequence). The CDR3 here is CSALRGGGEQFL. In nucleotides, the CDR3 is TGCAGTGCTTTACGTGGGGGGGGTGAGCAGTTCCTC.

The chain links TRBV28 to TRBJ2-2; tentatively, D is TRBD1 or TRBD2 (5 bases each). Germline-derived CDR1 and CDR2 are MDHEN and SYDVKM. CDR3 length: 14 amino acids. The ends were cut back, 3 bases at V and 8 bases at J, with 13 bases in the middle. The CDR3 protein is CASSFGPEGGELFF. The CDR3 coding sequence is TGTGCCAGCAGTTTCGGGCCCGAGGGGGGGGAGCTGTTTTTT.

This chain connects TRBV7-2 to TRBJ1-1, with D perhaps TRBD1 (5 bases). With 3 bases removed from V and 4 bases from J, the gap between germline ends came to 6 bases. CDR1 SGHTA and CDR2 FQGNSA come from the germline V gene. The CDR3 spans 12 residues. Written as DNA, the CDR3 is TGTGCCAGCAGCTTCCAGGGCACTGAAGCTTTCTTT. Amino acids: CASSFQGTEAFF. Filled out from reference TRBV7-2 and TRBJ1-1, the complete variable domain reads GAGVSQSPSNKVTEKGKDVELRCDPISGHTALYWYRQSLGQGLEFLIYFQGNSAPDKSGLPSDRFSAERTGGSVSTLTIQRTQQEDSAVYLCASSFQGTEAFFGQGTRLTVV.

Here the CDR3 reads CATKGPSSGQYF. The CDR3 nucleotides read TGTGCCACCAAAGGCCCCTCTAGCGGCCAGTACTTC. This chain joins TRBV2 and TRBJ2-7; the match to TRBD2 covers 7 bases. Germline CDR1 reads SNHLY; CDR2 reads FYNNEI. Trimming took 10 bases from V and 10 from J; bases not matched to a gene: 13. The CDR3 has 12 residues.

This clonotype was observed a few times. The CDR3 protein is CAIPQIYYGYTF. In DNA form, the CDR3 reads TGTGCCATCCCGCAAATATACTATGGCTACACCTTC. The chain employs TRBV7-2 and TRBJ1-2, with no clear D. Germline V gene sequence: CDR1 SGHTA, CDR2 FQGNSA. Trimming left V 10 bases short and J 3 bases short, with 12 bases between. This CDR3 contains 12 residues.

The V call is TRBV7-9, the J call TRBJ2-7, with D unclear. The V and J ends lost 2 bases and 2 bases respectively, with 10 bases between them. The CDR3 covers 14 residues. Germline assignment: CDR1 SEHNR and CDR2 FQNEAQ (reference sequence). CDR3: CASSLMSLPYEQYF. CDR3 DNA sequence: TGTGCCAGCAGCTTAATGTCCCTGCCCTACGAGCAGTACTTC.

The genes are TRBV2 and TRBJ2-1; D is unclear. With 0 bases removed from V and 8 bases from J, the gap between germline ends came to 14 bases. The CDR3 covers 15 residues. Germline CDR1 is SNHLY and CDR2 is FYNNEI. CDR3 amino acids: CASSEAFRSVHEQFF. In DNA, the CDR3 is TGTGCCAGCAGTGAAGCTTTTAGAAGCGTCCATGAGCAGTTCTTC.

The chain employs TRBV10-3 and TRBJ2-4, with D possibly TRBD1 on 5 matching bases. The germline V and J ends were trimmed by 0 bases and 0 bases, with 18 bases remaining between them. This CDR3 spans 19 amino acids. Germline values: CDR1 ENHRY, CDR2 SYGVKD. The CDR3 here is CAISESRQLGTLAKNIQYF. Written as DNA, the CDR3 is TGTGCCATCAGTGAGTCGCGACAGCTGGGAACACTAGCCAAAAACATTCAGTACTTC.

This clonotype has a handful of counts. CDR3 loop: CASKVAGNPNNEQFF. The CDR3 region has the DNA TGTGCCAGTAAGGTAGCGGGAAATCCAAACAATGAGCAGTTCTTC. The V call is TRBV19, the J call TRBJ2-1; TRBD2 agrees at 8 bases. The germline V gene encodes CDR1 LNHDA and CDR2 SQIVND (reference sequence). The CDR3 runs to 15 residues. The J segment lost 5 bases and the V segment lost 7 bases, leaving 10 bases of the junction unmatched.

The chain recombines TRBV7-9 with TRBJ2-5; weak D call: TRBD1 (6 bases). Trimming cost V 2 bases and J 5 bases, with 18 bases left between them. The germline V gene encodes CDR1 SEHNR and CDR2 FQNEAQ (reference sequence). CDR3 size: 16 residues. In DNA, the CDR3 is TGTGCCAGCAGCTTAAGTCTAGGACAGACGGCGGAGACCCAGTACTTC. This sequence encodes CASSLSLGQTAETQYF.

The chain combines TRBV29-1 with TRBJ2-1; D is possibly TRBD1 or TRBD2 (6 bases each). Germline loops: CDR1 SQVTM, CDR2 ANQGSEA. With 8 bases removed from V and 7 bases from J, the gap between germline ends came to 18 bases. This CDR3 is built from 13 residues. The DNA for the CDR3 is TGCAGCTCGCGGGGAGGCAGGGGTAATGAGCAGTTCTTC. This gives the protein CSSRGGRGNEQFF.

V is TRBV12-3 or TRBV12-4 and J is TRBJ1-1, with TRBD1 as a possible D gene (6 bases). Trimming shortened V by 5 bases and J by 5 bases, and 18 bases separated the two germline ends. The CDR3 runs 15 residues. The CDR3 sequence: CASSPLMGAGTEAFF. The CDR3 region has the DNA TGTGCCAGCAGTCCCCTTATGGGGGCGGGTACTGAAGCTTTCTTT.

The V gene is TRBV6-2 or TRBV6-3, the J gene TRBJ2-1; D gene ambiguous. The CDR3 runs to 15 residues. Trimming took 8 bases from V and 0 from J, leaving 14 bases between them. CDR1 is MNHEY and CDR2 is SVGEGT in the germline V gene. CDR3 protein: CASGLGSYSYNEQFF. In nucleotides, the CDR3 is TGTGCCAGCGGCCTGGGAAGCTACTCCTACAATGAGCAGTTCTTC.

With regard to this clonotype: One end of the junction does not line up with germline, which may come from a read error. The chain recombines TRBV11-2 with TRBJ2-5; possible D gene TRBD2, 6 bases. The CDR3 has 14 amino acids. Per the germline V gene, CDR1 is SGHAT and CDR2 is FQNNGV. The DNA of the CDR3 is TGTGCCGGCAGCTTGGAGGGTAGGCAAGAGACCCAGTACTTC. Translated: CAGSLEGRQETQYF. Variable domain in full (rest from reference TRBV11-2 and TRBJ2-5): EAGVAQSPRYKIIEKRQSVAFWCNPISGHATLYWYQQILGQGPKLLIQFQNNGVVDDSQLPKDRFSAERLKGVDSTLKIQPAKLEDSAVYLCAGSLEGRQETQYFGPGTRLLVL.

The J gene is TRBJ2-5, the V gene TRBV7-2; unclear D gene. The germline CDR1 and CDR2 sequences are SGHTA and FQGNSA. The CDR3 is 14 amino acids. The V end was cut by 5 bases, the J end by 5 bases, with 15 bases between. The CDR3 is CASSLVLVLETQYF. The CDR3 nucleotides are TGTGCCAGCAGCCTAGTCCTGGTTTTGGAGACCCAGTACTTC.

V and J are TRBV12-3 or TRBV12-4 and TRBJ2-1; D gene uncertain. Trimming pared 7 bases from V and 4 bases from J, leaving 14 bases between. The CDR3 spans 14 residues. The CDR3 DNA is TGTGCCAGCACCCAGTCAGGCGAATACAATGAGCAGTTCTTC. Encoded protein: CASTQSGEYNEQFF.

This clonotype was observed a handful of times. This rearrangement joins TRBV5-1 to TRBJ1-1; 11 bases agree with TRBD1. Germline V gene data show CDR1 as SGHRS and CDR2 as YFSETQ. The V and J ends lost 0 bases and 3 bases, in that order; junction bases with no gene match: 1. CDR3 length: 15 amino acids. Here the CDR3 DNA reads TGCGCCAGCAGCTTGGGGGACAGGGGGTACACTGAAGCTTTCTTT. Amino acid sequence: CASSLGDRGYTEAFF. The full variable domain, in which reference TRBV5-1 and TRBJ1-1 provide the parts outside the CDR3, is KAGVTQTPRYLIKTRGQQVTLSCSPISGHRSVSWYQQTPGQGLQFLFEYFSETQRNKGNFPGRFSGRQFSNSRSEMNVSTLELGDSALYLCASSLGDRGYTEAFFGQGTRLTVV.

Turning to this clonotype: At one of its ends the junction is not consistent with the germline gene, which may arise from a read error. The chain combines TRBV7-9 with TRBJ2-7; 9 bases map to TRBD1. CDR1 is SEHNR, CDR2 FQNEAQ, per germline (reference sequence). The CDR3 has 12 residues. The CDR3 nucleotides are TGTGCCAGCAGTTCCCCCCGGGACAGGGCACACTTC. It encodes CASSSPRDRAHF.

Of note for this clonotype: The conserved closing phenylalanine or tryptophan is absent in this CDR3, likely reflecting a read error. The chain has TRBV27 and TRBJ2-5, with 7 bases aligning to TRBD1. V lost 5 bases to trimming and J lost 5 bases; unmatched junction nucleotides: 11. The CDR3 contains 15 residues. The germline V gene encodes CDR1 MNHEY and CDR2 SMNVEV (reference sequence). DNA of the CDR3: TGTGCCAGCAGTCCCTCGACAGGGTCCGAGGAGACCCAGTACCTC. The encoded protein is CASSPSTGSEETQYL.

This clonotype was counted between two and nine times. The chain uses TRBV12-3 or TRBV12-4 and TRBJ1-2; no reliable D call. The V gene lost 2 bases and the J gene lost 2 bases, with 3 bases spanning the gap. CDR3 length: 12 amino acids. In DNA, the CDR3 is TGTGCCAGCAGTTTAAAAAACTATGGCTACACCTTC. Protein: CASSLKNYGYTF.

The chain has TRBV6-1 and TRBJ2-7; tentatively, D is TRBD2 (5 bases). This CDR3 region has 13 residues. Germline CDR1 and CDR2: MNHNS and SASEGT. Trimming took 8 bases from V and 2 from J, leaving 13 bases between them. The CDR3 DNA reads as TGTGCCAGCCAACTAGTGCCCCCCTACGAGCAGTACTTC. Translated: CASQLVPPYEQYF.

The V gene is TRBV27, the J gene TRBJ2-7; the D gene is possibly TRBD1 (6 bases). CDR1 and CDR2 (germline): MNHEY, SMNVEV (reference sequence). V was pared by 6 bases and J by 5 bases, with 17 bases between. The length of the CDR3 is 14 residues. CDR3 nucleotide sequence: TGTGCCAGCAGCTCAAGGCCCAGGGGCAACGAGCAGTACTTC. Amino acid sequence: CASSSRPRGNEQYF.

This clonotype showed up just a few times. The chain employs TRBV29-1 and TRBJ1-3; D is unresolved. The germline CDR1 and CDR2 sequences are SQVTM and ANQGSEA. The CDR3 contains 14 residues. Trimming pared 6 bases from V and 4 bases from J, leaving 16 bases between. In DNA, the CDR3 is TGCAGCGTCCAAGTGCTAGGACTAGGAAACACCATATATTTT. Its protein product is CSVQVLGLGNTIYF.

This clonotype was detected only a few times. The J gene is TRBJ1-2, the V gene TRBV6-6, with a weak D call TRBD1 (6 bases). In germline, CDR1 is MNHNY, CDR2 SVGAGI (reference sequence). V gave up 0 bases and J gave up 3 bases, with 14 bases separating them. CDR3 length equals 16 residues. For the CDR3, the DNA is TGTGCCAGCAGTTACTCGAATGGGGGGCAGGACTATGGCTACACCTTC. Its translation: CASSYSNGGQDYGYTF.

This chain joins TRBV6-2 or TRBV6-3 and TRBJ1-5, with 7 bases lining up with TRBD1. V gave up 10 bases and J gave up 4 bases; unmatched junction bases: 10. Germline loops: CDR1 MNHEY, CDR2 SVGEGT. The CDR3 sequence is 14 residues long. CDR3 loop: CAIRRRDSNQPQHF. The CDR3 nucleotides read TGTGCCATACGACGCCGGGACAGTAATCAGCCCCAGCATTTT.

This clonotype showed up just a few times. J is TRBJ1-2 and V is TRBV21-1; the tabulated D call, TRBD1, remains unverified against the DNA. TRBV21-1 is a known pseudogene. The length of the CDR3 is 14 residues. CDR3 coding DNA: TGTGCCAGCAGCTTCCTTCGACAGGGACCTGGCTACACCTTC. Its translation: CASSFLRQGPGYTF.

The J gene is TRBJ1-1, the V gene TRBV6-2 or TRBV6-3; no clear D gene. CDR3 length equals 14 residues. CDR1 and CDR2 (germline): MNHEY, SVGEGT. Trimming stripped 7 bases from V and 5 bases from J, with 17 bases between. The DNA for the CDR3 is TGTGCCAGCAATGCTCTGGGCGCGGGAACTGAAGCTTTCTTT. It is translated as CASNALGAGTEAFF.

The CDR3 DNA is TGTGCCAGCGGGGGCGAACAGACAGATACGCAGTATTTT. Amino acid sequence: CASGGEQTDTQYF. The gene calls are TRBV6-5 and TRBJ2-3; maybe TRBD1 (6 bases). This CDR3 is 13 amino acids long. CDR1 is MNHEY and CDR2 is SVGAGI in the germline V gene. With 8 bases removed from V and 3 bases from J, the gap between germline ends came to 12 bases.